Below, 16 T cell receptor beta chains from the same sample are listed, as sequenced in a study of T cell responses to AZD1222 COVID-19 vaccine. The data were produced by immunoSEQ multiplex PCR, yet TCRdb's version contains in-frame clones alone and is incomplete. The table shows 74,000 or so clones, with roughly 80% occurring only once. The sequencing used peripheral blood, collected on day 0 of AZD1222 vaccination. The source of these receptors is an adult in good health.

The chain recombines TRBV5-6 with TRBJ2-6, with D maybe TRBD1 (5 bases). The CDR3 sequence is 17 residues long. Germline-derived CDR1 and CDR2 are SGHDT and YYEEEE. V gave up 1 base and J gave up 0 bases, with 11 bases separating them. CDR3 DNA: TGTGCCAGCAGCTTGCGGCAGGGTATCTCTGGGGCCAACGTCCTGACTTTC. Translation gives CASSLRQGISGANVLTF.

This clone appeared a few times. This chain connects TRBV19 to TRBJ2-3; TRBD2 might be the D (6 bases). Germline lookup yields CDR1 LNHDA and CDR2 SQIVND (reference sequence). Deletions cut 7 bases from V and 1 base from J, with 15 bases between. This CDR3 region has 15 residues. The CDR3 DNA reads TGTGCCAGTACTCGGACCGGAGGGGGCACAGATACGCAGTATTTT. Its protein product is CASTRTGGGTDTQYF.

This chain joins TRBV28 and TRBJ2-1; 9 bases match TRBD2. Per the germline V gene, CDR1 is MDHEN and CDR2 is SYDVKM. The trim removed 7 bases at V and 10 bases at J, leaving 5 bases unmatched. The length of the CDR3 is 12 residues. The CDR3 region is CASTSGKGEQFF. Written as DNA, the CDR3 is TGTGCCAGCACTAGCGGGAAGGGCGAGCAGTTCTTC.

The chain is built from TRBV7-9 and TRBJ2-2; D remains unclear. V was cut by 10 bases and J by 2 bases, with 14 bases left in between. The CDR3 has 14 residues. Germline V gene data show CDR1 as SEHNR and CDR2 as FQNEAQ (reference sequence). The CDR3 DNA is TGTGCCACCAGTTCGCAAGAAAACACCGGGGAGCTGTTTTTT. Translated: CATSSQENTGELFF.

This clone was recorded a few times. The gene calls are TRBV15 and TRBJ1-2; 7 positions match TRBD1. With 4 bases clipped from V and 6 bases from J, the junction kept 11 bases outside the gene matches. This CDR3 has 15 residues. Germline V gene data show CDR1 as LNHNV and CDR2 as YYDKDF (reference sequence). DNA of the CDR3: TGTGCCACCAGCAAAGGGCAGGGTCAGGGGGATGGCTACACCTTC. Its translation: CATSKGQGQGDGYTF.

This chain joins TRBV19 and TRBJ1-5; D is perhaps TRBD1 (5 bases). Looked up from germline, CDR1 is LNHDA and CDR2 is SQIVND (reference sequence). This CDR3 is built from 15 residues. V lost 10 bases and J lost 4, with 20 bases in between. CDR3 in amino acids: CATREGVGPNQPQHF. The CDR3 DNA follows: TGTGCCACCAGGGAAGGGGTTGGGCCGAATCAGCCCCAGCATTTT.

The V call is TRBV15, the J call TRBJ1-4, with a possible D match to TRBD1 (5 bases). The CDR3 totals 13 residues. Germline-derived CDR1 and CDR2 are LNHNV and YYDKDF (reference sequence). V lost 6 bases and J lost 0, with 5 bases in between. In nucleotides, the CDR3 is TGTGCCACCAGGGGGGCAACTAATGAAAAACTGTTTTTT. Amino acids: CATRGATNEKLFF.

J is TRBJ1-4 and V is TRBV30; 7 bases are shared with TRBD1. Losses at the gene ends were 3 bases for V and 8 bases for J; bases not matched to a gene: 15. The CDR3 is 16 amino acids. Germline V gene lookup returns CDR1 GTSNPN and CDR2 SVGIG (reference sequence). CDR3 bases: TGTGCCTGGAGGGGTAAGGGGGCCGCCCGGTCGGAAAAACTGTTTTTT. Protein: CAWRGKGAARSEKLFF.

V is TRBV25-1 and J is TRBJ1-1, with D unclear. The V end lost 0 bases, the J end lost 1 base, and 6 bases lay between the germline ends. This CDR3 has 14 amino acids. Germline V CDR1 and CDR2: MGHDK, SYGVNS. CDR3 loop: CASSEYRANTEAFF. CDR3 in DNA: TGTGCCAGCAGTGAATATCGAGCGAACACTGAAGCTTTCTTT.

This clone was seen just once. The V gene is TRBV7-2, the J gene TRBJ2-4, with 14 bases aligning to TRBD2. Germline V CDR1 and CDR2: SGHTA, FQGNSA. The CDR3 contains 16 residues. With 5 bases clipped from V and 8 bases from J, the junction kept 8 bases outside the gene matches. CDR3 region: CASSQTSGGARDIQYF. The CDR3 nucleotides are TGTGCCAGCAGCCAGACTAGCGGGGGGGCCAGAGACATTCAGTACTTC.

The chain couples TRBV28 to TRBJ2-7; D is ambiguous. Germline assignment: CDR1 MDHEN and CDR2 SYDVKM. The CDR3 is made up of 11 amino acids. V was pared by 4 bases and J by 3 bases, with 4 bases between. The CDR3 nucleotides are TGTGCCAGCAGTTCGGGCTACGAGCAGTACTTC. Amino acids: CASSSGYEQYF. The whole variable domain, filled in from reference TRBV28 and TRBJ2-7, reads DVKVTQSSRYLVKRTGEKVFLECVQDMDHENMFWYRQDPGLGLRLIYFSYDVKMKEKGDIPEGYSVSREKKERFSLILESASTNQTSMYLCASSSGYEQYFGPGTRLTVT.

The chain joins TRBV6-2 or TRBV6-3 to TRBJ2-7, with D unresolved. V was shortened by 8 bases and J by 0 bases, with 23 bases between the two germline ends. This CDR3 spans 17 amino acids. Germline V gene lookup returns CDR1 MNHEY and CDR2 SVGEGT. CDR3 nucleotide sequence: TGTGCCAGCCGTTCCAAGGGCATACGTACTCCCTCCTACGAGCAGTACTTC. As protein: CASRSKGIRTPSYEQYF.

V and J are TRBV28 and TRBJ2-3; weak D call: TRBD2 (5 bases). V lost 7 bases, J lost 1 base, and 18 bases lay in between. The germline V gene has CDR1 MDHEN and CDR2 SYDVKM. The CDR3 runs to 16 residues. For the CDR3, the DNA is TGTGCCAGCACCAATCCGAGGGTCGGGGGCACAGATACGCAGTATTTT. This codes for CASTNPRVGGTDTQYF.

The V call is TRBV30, the J call TRBJ2-2; D remains ambiguous. The V end lost 5 bases, the J end lost 1 base, and 11 bases lay between the germline ends. The CDR3 length is 14 residues. CDR1 is GTSNPN, CDR2 SVGIG, per germline (reference sequence). This CDR3 is CAWVQQWNTGELFF. The CDR3 bases are TGTGCCTGGGTACAACAGTGGAACACCGGGGAGCTGTTTTTT.

A single count supports this clone. The chain is built from TRBV7-2 and TRBJ2-1; the D gene is possibly TRBD1 (6 bases). Germline assignment: CDR1 SGHTA and CDR2 FQGNSA. V was shortened by 0 bases and J by 7 bases, with 13 bases between the two germline ends. The CDR3 is 15 amino acids. The CDR3 sequence is CASSLAGAWGNEQFF. The CDR3 coding sequence is TGTGCCAGCAGCTTAGCGGGGGCCTGGGGGAATGAGCAGTTCTTC.

The chain joins TRBV18 to TRBJ1-1; no clear D. V was clipped by 5 bases and J by 0 bases, with 16 bases between them. CDR1 is KGHSH and CDR2 is LQKENI in the germline V gene. This CDR3 spans 16 amino acids. The CDR3 is CASSTREEELNTEAFF. CDR3 bases: TGTGCCAGCTCAACACGGGAAGAGGAGCTGAACACTGAAGCTTTCTTT.